Listed here are 24 T cell receptor beta chains from one sample, sequenced in a study of control samples from healthy donors and cancer patients (TCRdb year 2020). The receptor library was made with the immunoSEQ multiplex PCR assay. TCRdb took over this immuneACCESS table, retaining in-frame rearrangements with V and J assigned. Such tables are incomplete; in checked studies, under half of the missing clones stem from an unresolved V gene, and the remainder is unexplained. In all, the sample holds about 180,000 clones, and 90% of those were seen once. The ten biggest clones cover 1.3% to 1.5% of the sample. The sample taken for sequencing was blood. These receptors were taken from a woman between 45 and 60 years old in good health.

The V gene is TRBV28, the J gene TRBJ1-4; D gene ambiguous. The V end was cut by 3 bases, the J end by 2 bases, with 19 bases between. The CDR3 is 18 residues long. Germline values: CDR1 MDHEN, CDR2 SYDVKM. CDR3 protein: CASSFIFPRAQTNEKLFF. The DNA for the CDR3 is TGTGCCAGCAGTTTTATCTTCCCTAGGGCTCAGACTAATGAAAAACTGTTTTTT.

This chain links TRBV7-8 with TRBJ1-1; possibly TRBD1 for D (6 bases). CDR3 length: 13 residues. The V and J ends lost 5 bases and 3 bases respectively, with 10 bases between them. From germline, CDR1 is SGHVS and CDR2 FQNEAQ. Here the CDR3 reads CASSPGGDTEAFF. The CDR3 DNA follows: TGTGCCAGCAGCCCCGGGGGCGACACTGAAGCTTTCTTT.

This clone was detected once. V gene TRBV4-1 combines with J gene TRBJ2-7; 12 bases align to TRBD1. CDR3 length equals 16 residues. CDR1 is MGHRA, CDR2 YSYEKL, per germline. V shed 3 bases and J 6 bases; nucleotides not matched to a gene: 9. CDR3 in DNA: TGCGCCAGCAGCCAGTCTCCGGGACAGGGGGCTCCCGAGCAGTACTTC. Translation: CASSQSPGQGAPEQYF.

This chain uses TRBV5-6 with TRBJ2-5; D is unclear. Trimming removed 0 bases at V and 1 base at J, with 7 bases between. Germline V gives CDR1 SGHDT, CDR2 YYEEEE. The CDR3 extends over 14 amino acids. CDR3 in DNA: TGTGCCAGCAGCTTGGGGGTAACCCAAGAGACCCAGTACTTC. This sequence encodes CASSLGVTQETQYF.

The V and J genes are TRBV6-6 and TRBJ2-1; 9 bases are shared with TRBD2. V lost 5 bases to trimming and J lost 4 bases; unmatched junction nucleotides: 9. The CDR3 is 16 amino acids. Germline-derived CDR1 and CDR2 are MNHNY and SVGAGI (reference sequence). The CDR3 DNA is TGTGCCAGCAGTGGAATGAGAGCGGGGGGTTACAATGAGCAGTTCTTC. Translating it yields CASSGMRAGGYNEQFF.

About this clone itself: Other DNA sequences of this sample code for an identical CDR3. CDR3 in DNA: TGTGCCAGCAGTTTAAGAGGAAACACCATATATTTT. Amino acid sequence: CASSLRGNTIYF. The rearrangement links TRBV28 to TRBJ1-3; unclear D gene. This CDR3 is built from 12 residues. V was clipped by 2 bases and J by 4 bases, with 3 bases between them. Germline V lookup: CDR1 MDHEN, CDR2 SYDVKM. Using reference TRBV28 and TRBJ1-3 for the parts outside the CDR3, the full variable domain is DVKVTQSSRYLVKRTGEKVFLECVQDMDHENMFWYRQDPGLGLRLIYFSYDVKMKEKGDIPEGYSVSREKKERFSLILESASTNQTSMYLCASSLRGNTIYFGEGSWLTVV.

The rearrangement uses TRBV9 and TRBJ2-2, with no clear D. The CDR3 runs 15 residues. The ends were cut back, 5 bases at V and 1 base at J, with 12 bases in the middle. The germline CDR1 and CDR2 sequences are SGDLS and YYNGEE. The CDR3 region has the DNA TGTGCCAGCAGGGAGAGTGGCTTGAACACCGGGGAGCTGTTTTTT. It specifies CASRESGLNTGELFF.

The chain employs TRBV18 and TRBJ2-2; no definite D call. The germline V gene has CDR1 KGHSH and CDR2 LQKENI. The CDR3 totals 17 residues. V lost 3 bases and J lost 6, with 20 bases in between. DNA of the CDR3: TGTGCCAGCTCACCCCCAGAGAGTCGTGTGGTCTCCGGGGAGCTGTTTTTT. This translates into CASSPPESRVVSGELFF.

J is TRBJ2-3 and V is TRBV4-3, with D perhaps TRBD2 (6 bases). This CDR3 is built from 13 residues. V gave up 4 bases and J gave up 6 bases, with 11 bases separating them. Germline V gene data show CDR1 as LGHNA and CDR2 as YSLEER. CDR3 nucleotides: TGCGCCAGCAGCCGGGGGGTAGAGGATACGCAGTATTTT. Its translation: CASSRGVEDTQYF.

This clone has only one observation. The chain uses TRBV7-9 and TRBJ1-2; D ambiguous. The V gene lost 1 base and the J gene lost 2 bases, with 8 bases spanning the gap. The CDR3 totals 14 residues. In germline, CDR1 is SEHNR, CDR2 FQNEAQ (reference sequence). CDR3 region: CASSLVGSNYGYTF. CDR3 nucleotides: TGTGCCAGCAGCTTAGTTGGCAGCAACTATGGCTACACCTTC. The full variable domain, with the rest looked up from reference TRBV7-9 and TRBJ1-2, is DTGVSQNPRHKITKRGQNVTFRCDPISEHNRLYWYRQTLGQGPEFLTYFQNEAQLEKSRLLSDRFSAERPKGSFSTLEIQRTEQGDSAMYLCASSLVGSNYGYTFGSGTRLTVV.

A remark on this clone: Other DNA sequences from this sample encode an identical CDR3 as well. This rearrangement joins TRBV11-3 to TRBJ2-1, with unresolved D. CDR1 SGHNT and CDR2 YENEEA come from the germline V gene. V was shortened by 1 base and J by 4 bases, with 5 bases between the two germline ends. CDR3 length equals 13 residues. Here the CDR3 DNA reads TGTGCCAGCAGCTTAGGGTCTTACAATGAGCAGTTCTTC. Translation: CASSLGSYNEQFF.

This chain connects TRBV30 to TRBJ2-2, with a weak D call TRBD1 (6 bases). The germline V and J ends were trimmed by 3 bases and 1 base, with 18 bases remaining between them. The germline V gene has CDR1 GTSNPN and CDR2 SVGIG (reference sequence). The CDR3 is made up of 17 amino acids. CDR3 amino acids: CAWSASQGNRNTGELFF. CDR3 bases: TGTGCCTGGAGCGCCAGTCAGGGGAACCGGAACACCGGGGAGCTGTTTTTT.

The CDR3, as DNA: TGTGCCAGTAGTCGTCGGGACGTGTATGAAAAACTGTTTTTT. This encodes CASSRRDVYEKLFF. This rearrangement joins TRBV19 to TRBJ1-4, with D maybe TRBD1 (5 bases). Trimming pared 5 bases from V and 6 bases from J, leaving 13 bases between. The CDR3 sequence is 14 residues long. Germline loops: CDR1 LNHDA, CDR2 SQIVND (reference sequence).

V and J are TRBV28 and TRBJ2-1; TRBD1 matches at 8 bases. J gave up 3 bases and V 2 bases, and 3 bases lay outside the gene matches. This CDR3 spans 15 amino acids. Germline V lookup: CDR1 MDHEN, CDR2 SYDVKM. The CDR3: CASSLRGQGYNEQFF. The CDR3 DNA is TGTGCCAGCAGTTTACGAGGACAGGGCTACAATGAGCAGTTCTTC.

V gene TRBV7-6 combines with J gene TRBJ1-5; TRBD1 is a possible D gene (5 bases). This CDR3 has 15 residues. CDR1 and CDR2 (germline): SGHVS, FNYEAQ. V gave up 0 bases and J gave up 5 bases, with 11 bases separating them. The CDR3 protein is CASSLAGGTHQPQHF. The CDR3 DNA reads as TGTGCCAGCAGCTTAGCCGGAGGGACGCATCAGCCCCAGCATTTT.

In regard to this clone: Other DNA variants within this sample encode the same CDR3. The gene calls are TRBV4-3 and TRBJ2-2, with TRBD1 identical over 8 bases. CDR1 is LGHNA, CDR2 YSLEER, per germline. There are 14 residues in the CDR3. The ends lost 5 bases at V and 2 bases at J; junction bases unmatched: 1. The CDR3 here is CASSGTGNTGELFF. CDR3 bases: TGCGCCAGCAGCGGGACAGGAAACACCGGGGAGCTGTTTTTT.

This clone has a count of ten or more. V gene TRBV5-1 combines with J gene TRBJ2-7; 10 bases fit TRBD2. CDR3 size: 15 residues. V shed 0 bases and J 7 bases; nucleotides not matched to a gene: 7. Germline V CDR1 and CDR2: SGHRS, YFSETQ. The CDR3 region is CASSLAASGRSEQYF. CDR3 sequence (DNA): TGCGCCAGCAGCTTGGCCGCTAGCGGGAGAAGTGAGCAGTACTTC.

The chain employs TRBV18 and TRBJ2-7, with no clear D. The germline V gene encodes CDR1 KGHSH and CDR2 LQKENI. The CDR3 covers 23 residues. Trimming pared 2 bases from V and 5 bases from J, leaving 40 bases between. Written as DNA, the CDR3 is TGTGCCAGCTCACCATTTAAACTCCCCTCATTTAAAACCCCCCCTGGTAGTTCTAACGAGCAGTACTTC. Its translation: CASSPFKLPSFKTPPGSSNEQYF.

About this clone: This same CDR3 is encoded by further DNA sequences in the sample. The chain links TRBV7-9 to TRBJ1-2, with 7 bases fitting TRBD1. CDR3 length: 13 residues. CDR1 is SEHNR, CDR2 FQNEAQ, per germline (reference sequence). Losses at the gene ends were 1 base for V and 8 bases for J; bases not matched to a gene: 4. The CDR3 protein is CASSLGQGGGYTF. The CDR3 bases are TGTGCCAGCAGCTTAGGACAGGGAGGAGGCTACACCTTC.

The chain employs TRBV7-9 and TRBJ1-6; D not resolved. V was trimmed by 5 bases and J by 7 bases, leaving 15 bases between them. The CDR3 sequence is 15 residues long. The germline V gene encodes CDR1 SEHNR and CDR2 FQNEAQ (reference sequence). The CDR3 here is CASSRVTPPNSPLHF. The CDR3 coding sequence is TGTGCCAGCAGCCGAGTGACACCCCCGAATTCACCCCTCCACTTT.

The rearrangement joins TRBV5-4 to TRBJ1-3; 7 bases match TRBD1. This CDR3 has 14 amino acids. Germline CDR1 and CDR2: SGHNT and YYREEE (reference sequence). V gave up 2 bases and J gave up 3 bases; unmatched junction bases: 2. DNA of the CDR3: TGTGCCAGCAGCTTCGACAGGGTTGGAAACACCATATATTTT. This encodes CASSFDRVGNTIYF.

This clone showed up just a few times. The J gene is TRBJ1-1, the V gene TRBV19; TRBD1 might be the D (6 bases). The CDR3 is 16 amino acids. Trimming pared 4 bases from V and 3 bases from J, leaving 18 bases between. Germline CDR1 LNHDA, CDR2 SQIVND (reference sequence). The CDR3 protein is CASSTARPGADTEAFF. Here the CDR3 DNA reads TGTGCCAGTAGTACAGCCAGACCGGGGGCGGACACTGAAGCTTTCTTT.

J is TRBJ2-1 and V is TRBV5-5; the match to TRBD1 covers 7 bases. Germline V CDR1 and CDR2: SGHKS, YYEKEE (reference sequence). The CDR3 totals 15 residues. V lost 2 bases to trimming and J lost 0 bases; unmatched junction nucleotides: 2. The CDR3 loop reads CASSFRQGSYNEQFF. CDR3 bases: TGTGCCAGCAGCTTTCGACAGGGCTCCTACAATGAGCAGTTCTTC. Variable domain in full (rest from reference TRBV5-5 and TRBJ2-1): DAGVTQSPTHLIKTRGQQVTLRCSPISGHKSVSWYQQVLGQGPQFIFQYYEKEERGRGNFPDRFSARQFPNYSSELNVNALLLGDSALYLCASSFRQGSYNEQFFGPGTRLTVL.

This clone showed up just a few times. This chain uses TRBV5-1 with TRBJ1-2, with D possibly being TRBD1 (6 bases). The CDR3 length is 15 residues. Between the trimmed V and J ends, which lost 4 bases and 0 bases, there was a span of 13 bases. Germline V gene lookup returns CDR1 SGHRS and CDR2 YFSETQ. CDR3 protein: CASSPEQGANYGYTF. The CDR3, as DNA: TGCGCCAGCAGCCCGGAACAGGGCGCTAACTATGGCTACACCTTC.